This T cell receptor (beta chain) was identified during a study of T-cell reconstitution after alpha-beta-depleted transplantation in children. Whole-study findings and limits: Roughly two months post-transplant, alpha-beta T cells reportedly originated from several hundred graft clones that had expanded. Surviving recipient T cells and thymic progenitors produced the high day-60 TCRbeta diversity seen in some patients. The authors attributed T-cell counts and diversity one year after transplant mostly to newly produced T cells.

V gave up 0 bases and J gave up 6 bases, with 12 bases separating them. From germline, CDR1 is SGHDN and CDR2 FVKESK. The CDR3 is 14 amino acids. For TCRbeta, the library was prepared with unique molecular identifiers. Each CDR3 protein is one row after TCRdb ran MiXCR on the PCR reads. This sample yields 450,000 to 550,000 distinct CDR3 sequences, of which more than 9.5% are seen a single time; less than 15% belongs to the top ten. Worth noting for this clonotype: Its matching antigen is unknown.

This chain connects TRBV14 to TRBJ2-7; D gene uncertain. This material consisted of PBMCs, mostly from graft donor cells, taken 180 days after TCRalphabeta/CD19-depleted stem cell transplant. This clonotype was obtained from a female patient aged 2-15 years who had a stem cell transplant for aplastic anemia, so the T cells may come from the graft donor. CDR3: CASSQDSSPTEQYF. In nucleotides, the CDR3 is TGTGCCAGCAGCCAAGACAGTTCCCCCACCGAGCAGTACTTC.